A single sample is the source of the 8 T cell receptor beta chains below, sequenced in a study of T cells after yellow fever vaccination. TCRdb reprocessed the 5' RACE reads with MiXCR, giving one entry per CDR3 protein. The sample has some 220,000 distinct CDR3 sequences; 3.2% are singletons. Sequencing used CD4+ T cells sorted from PBMCs, obtained 10 days after the yellow fever booster vaccination. These receptors were collected from a man aged 18-30 years who received the YFV17D yellow fever vaccine.

This clonotype was recorded at least ten times. The chain combines TRBV20-1 with TRBJ1-6; D ambiguous. In germline, CDR1 is DFQATT, CDR2 SNEGSKA (reference sequence). Trimming cost V 5 bases and J 11 bases, with 13 bases left between them. The CDR3 runs 12 residues. CDR3 in amino acids: CSAGGPPTPLHF. CDR3 DNA sequence: TGCAGTGCTGGAGGGCCCCCAACACCCCTCCACTTT.

This clonotype was recorded many times. The J gene is TRBJ2-7, the V gene TRBV7-3; 11 bases line up with TRBD1. The V segment lost 4 bases and the J segment 4 bases; nucleotides outside the gene matches: 0. Germline V gene sequence: CDR1 SGHTA, CDR2 FQGTGA. The CDR3 runs to 13 residues. As DNA, the CDR3 is TGTGCCAGCAGCTGGGACAGGGGGTACGAGCAGTACGTC. Residues: CASSWDRGYEQYV.

This clonotype came up a few times. V usage is TRBV2 and J usage is TRBJ1-5, with D maybe TRBD1 (6 bases). V shed 6 bases and J shed 5 bases, with 14 bases lying between them. Looked up from germline, CDR1 is SNHLY and CDR2 is FYNNEI. The CDR3 is 14 amino acids. The CDR3 DNA reads as TGTGCCAGCAGAGACAGGTTGGTCGATCAGCCCCAGCATTTT. Encoded protein: CASRDRLVDQPQHF. The whole variable domain, filled in from reference TRBV2 and TRBJ1-5, reads EPEVTQTPSHQVTQMGQEVILRCVPISNHLYFYWYRQILGQKVEFLVSFYNNEISEKSEIFDDQFSVERPDGSNFTLKIRSTKLEDSAMYFCASRDRLVDQPQHFGDGTRLSIL.

This clonotype was picked up many times. In nucleotides, the CDR3 is TGTGCCAGCAGCTTAGAACCTCAGGGGGCAAGAGGAAACACCATATATTTT. This translates into CASSLEPQGARGNTIYF. This chain uses TRBV7-2 with TRBJ1-3, with 8 bases identical to TRBD1. CDR3 length: 17 amino acids. Germline V gene sequence: CDR1 SGHTA, CDR2 FQGNSA. The trim removed 1 base at V and 4 bases at J, leaving 9 bases unmatched.

This clonotype was recorded at least ten times. The CDR3 DNA reads TGTGCCAGCAGGGACCCGGGGGGGCCACGATACGAGCAGTACGTC. It specifies CASRDPGGPRYEQYV. The chain carries TRBV7-3 and TRBJ2-7, with 8 bases that match TRBD2. CDR3 size: 15 residues. Per the germline V gene, CDR1 is SGHTA and CDR2 is FQGTGA. Trimming took 6 bases from V and 4 from J; bases not matched to a gene: 11.

This chain connects TRBV9 to TRBJ2-2; D gene uncertain. The CDR3 has 13 amino acids. Germline CDR1 reads SGDLS; CDR2 reads YYNGEE. V was shortened by 0 bases and J by 6 bases, with 6 bases between the two germline ends. In DNA form, the CDR3 reads TGTGCCAGCAGCGTAGCCCTCTCCGGGGAGCTGTTTTTT. This translates into CASSVALSGELFF. Drawing the rest from reference TRBV9 and TRBJ2-2, the complete variable domain is DSGVTQTPKHLITATGQRVTLRCSPRSGDLSVYWYQQSLDQGLQFLIQYYNGEERAKGNILERFSAQQFPDLHSELNLSSLELGDSALYFCASSVALSGELFFGEGSRLTVL.

The chain couples TRBV24-1 to TRBJ1-2; 8 bases match TRBD1. The CDR3 consists of 15 residues. Germline V gene data show CDR1 as KGHDR and CDR2 as SFDVKD. The V segment lost 4 bases and the J segment 8 bases; nucleotides outside the gene matches: 11. The CDR3 nucleotides read TGTGCCACCAGTGACTCCACAGGGGGAGTGAGGGGCTACACCTTC. It translates to CATSDSTGGVRGYTF.

The CDR3 sequence: CASSSRWGVSNSPLHF. CDR3 in DNA: TGTGCCAGCAGCTCCCGATGGGGTGTAAGTAATTCACCCCTCCACTTT. The chain is built from TRBV7-9 and TRBJ1-6; D gene uncertain. Germline-derived CDR1 and CDR2 are SEHNR and FQNEAQ (reference sequence). The CDR3 totals 16 residues. V was clipped by 4 bases and J by 6 bases, with 16 bases between them.